Shown below are 13 T cell receptor beta chains from a single sample sequenced in a study of T cells and Merkel cell carcinoma outcomes. The method was immunoSEQ multiplex PCR; TCRdb's version includes in-frame clones alone and lacks a portion of them. The sample has roughly 6,000 clones; approximately 77% are singletons. Sequencing used tumor tissue from Merkel cell carcinoma. The receptors here all came from a human donor with Merkel cell carcinoma.

To note about this clone: The same CDR3 is also encoded by other DNA sequences in this sample. The chain combines TRBV18 with TRBJ2-7; D is ambiguous. V was cut by 6 bases and J by 5 bases, with 11 bases left in between. The germline gives CDR1 KGHSH, CDR2 LQKENI. The CDR3 loop spans 12 amino acids. CDR3 protein: CASSQGRDEQYF. As DNA, the CDR3 is TGTGCCAGCTCTCAAGGCCGGGACGAGCAGTACTTC.

This chain uses TRBV28 with TRBJ1-3; D gene ambiguous. The V gene lost 11 bases and the J gene lost 9 bases, with 14 bases spanning the gap. The CDR3 is 11 amino acids. CDR1 and CDR2 from the germline V gene are MDHEN and SYDVKM. The CDR3 spells CAVSRIPTIYF. CDR3 coding DNA: TGTGCCGTCTCAAGGATCCCCACCATATATTTT.

J is TRBJ2-2 and V is TRBV2; TRBD1 matches 7 bases. Germline V lookup: CDR1 SNHLY, CDR2 FYNNEI. CDR3 length: 15 residues. V lost 6 bases and J lost 2; bases outside the gene matches: 6. CDR3 amino acids: CASSPGTDNTGELFF. The CDR3 DNA is TGTGCCAGCAGCCCCGGGACAGACAACACCGGGGAGCTGTTTTTT.

This clone occurred a few times. The chain couples TRBV15 to TRBJ1-1; a possible D gene is TRBD1 (5 bases). The CDR3 extends over 15 amino acids. Per the germline V gene, CDR1 is LNHNV and CDR2 is YYDKDF (reference sequence). Between the trimmed V and J ends, which lost 0 bases and 3 bases, there was a span of 11 bases. The chain's CDR3 is CATSRDWGEDTEAFF. CDR3 DNA sequence: TGTGCCACCAGCAGAGATTGGGGGGAAGACACTGAAGCTTTCTTT.

The rearrangement uses TRBV29-1 and TRBJ2-1; D call uncertain. Germline V gene sequence: CDR1 SQVTM, CDR2 ANQGSEA. V was clipped by 3 bases and J by 4 bases, with 7 bases between them. The CDR3 has 12 amino acids. The CDR3 DNA reads as TGCAGCGTTGACTTCCAATACAATGAGCAGTTCTTC. It is translated as CSVDFQYNEQFF.

The chain couples TRBV5-1 to TRBJ2-7; TRBD2 agrees at 11 bases. The CDR3 loop spans 14 amino acids. Germline V gene sequence: CDR1 SGHRS, CDR2 YFSETQ. V was clipped by 3 bases and J by 3 bases; unmatched bases: 2. The CDR3 is CASSWGTSGYEQYF. DNA for the CDR3: TGCGCCAGCAGCTGGGGGACTAGCGGCTACGAGCAGTACTTC.

A remark on this clone: This specimen includes other DNA sequences encoding the same CDR3. The chain combines TRBV2 with TRBJ2-7; 13 bases agree with TRBD2. CDR3 length: 14 residues. The germline V gene encodes CDR1 SNHLY and CDR2 FYNNEI. Trimming removed 4 bases from V and 7 bases from J; junction bases left unmatched: 4. For the CDR3, the DNA is TGTGCCAGCAGTGGGACTAGCGGGAGTGATGAGCAGTACTTC. This codes for CASSGTSGSDEQYF.

The CDR3 nucleotides are TGTGCCAGCAGTTTGACAGCAATAGGATACAATGAGCAGTTCTTC. It encodes CASSLTAIGYNEQFF. V and J are TRBV27 and TRBJ2-1, with a weak D call TRBD1 (5 bases). The V gene's germline CDR1 is MNHEY and CDR2 SMNVEV (reference sequence). The ends were cut back, 3 bases at V and 4 bases at J, with 13 bases in the middle. The CDR3 totals 15 residues.

This chain links TRBV11-2 with TRBJ2-3, with 11 nucleotides matching TRBD2. The J segment lost 0 bases and the V segment lost 3 bases, leaving 2 bases of the junction unmatched. Germline lookup yields CDR1 SGHAT and CDR2 FQNNGV. The CDR3 totals 16 residues. For the CDR3, the DNA is TGTGCCAGCAGCTTGACTAGCGGGATTAGCACAGATACGCAGTATTTT. Translating gives CASSLTSGISTDTQYF.

This sequence joins TRBV23-1 and TRBJ2-2; D is ambiguous. TRBV23-1 is identified as an open reading frame with a role that is uncertain. CDR3 size: 15 residues. The germline V and J ends were trimmed by 0 bases and 0 bases, with 5 bases remaining between them. DNA of the CDR3: TGCGCCAGCAGTCAATCGGTGCCGAACACCGGGGAGCTGTTTTTT. Translating it yields CASSQSVPNTGELFF.

This chain links TRBV10-3 with TRBJ1-2, with 7 bases identical to TRBD1. From germline, CDR1 is ENHRY and CDR2 SYGVKD. J lost 3 bases, V lost 6 bases, and 10 bases had no gene match. The CDR3 consists of 15 residues. The CDR3, as DNA: TGTGCCATCAGCCGGGACAGCCCTGAATACTATGGCTACACCTTC. It encodes CAISRDSPEYYGYTF.

The CDR3 is CASSYGVAGELFF. As DNA, the CDR3 is TGTGCCAGCAGCTACGGGGTGGCCGGGGAGCTGTTTTTT. The gene calls are TRBV7-9 and TRBJ2-2, with a possible D match to TRBD2 (5 bases). The CDR3 length is 13 residues. Germline CDR1 is SEHNR and CDR2 is FQNEAQ (reference sequence). The V end lost 4 bases, the J end lost 6 bases, and 9 bases lay between the germline ends. Full variable domain (rest looked up from reference TRBV7-9 and TRBJ2-2): DTGVSQNPRHKITKRGQNVTFRCDPISEHNRLYWYRQTLGQGPEFLTYFQNEAQLEKSRLLSDRFSAERPKGSFSTLEIQRTEQGDSAMYLCASSYGVAGELFFGEGSRLTVL.

The chain is built from TRBV28 and TRBJ2-2; 9 nucleotides line up with TRBD1. Germline trimming cut 1 base from V and 5 bases from J; bases unmatched to any gene: 5. CDR1 and CDR2 from the germline V gene are MDHEN and SYDVKM. This CDR3 comprises 16 residues. The CDR3, as DNA: TGTGCCAGCAGTTTATTATTGGGACAGGGAACCGGGGAGCTGTTTTTT. Translation: CASSLLLGQGTGELFF.